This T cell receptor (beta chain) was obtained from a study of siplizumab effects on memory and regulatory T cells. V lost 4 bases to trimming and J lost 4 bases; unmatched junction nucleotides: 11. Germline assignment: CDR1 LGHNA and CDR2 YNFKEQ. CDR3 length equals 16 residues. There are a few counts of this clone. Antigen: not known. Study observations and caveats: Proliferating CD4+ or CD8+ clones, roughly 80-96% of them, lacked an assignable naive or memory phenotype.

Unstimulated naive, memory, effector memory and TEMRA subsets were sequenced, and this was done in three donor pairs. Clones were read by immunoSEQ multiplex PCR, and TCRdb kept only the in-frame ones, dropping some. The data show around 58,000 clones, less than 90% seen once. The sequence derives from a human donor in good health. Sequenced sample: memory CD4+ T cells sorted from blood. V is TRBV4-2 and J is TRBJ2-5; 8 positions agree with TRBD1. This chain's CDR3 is CASSPGQGLWGETQYF. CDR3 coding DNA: TGTGCCAGCAGCCCCGGACAGGGACTTTGGGGAGAGACCCAGTACTTC.